Here is one T cell receptor beta chain with its context. Splitting of CD4+ cells produced CD45RA+ naive and CD45RA-negative memory subsets. The data were taken from a study of shared clonotypes between healthy human individuals. About 30,000 T cell genomes (approximately 210 ng DNA) went into each sorted-subset replicate. Using immunoSEQ multiplex PCR, the repertoire was profiled, and TCRdb retains in-frame clones only, with some absent. The sample comprises roughly 2.5 million clones, around nine tenths of which are singletons, and 0.13% to 0.15% rests with the top ten. The length of the CDR3 is 17 residues. V was pared by 0 bases and J by 1 base, with 8 bases of the junction left unmatched. Germline values: CDR1 MGHRA, CDR2 YSYEKL.

The clonotype was recovered from a young man in good health. The chain carries TRBV4-1 and TRBJ1-1; 7 bases are shared with TRBD1. The sequenced material came from naive CD4+ T cells sorted from blood. Subset denoted: CD45RA+ positively selected. CDR3 DNA sequence: TGCGCCAGCAGCCAAGATCGCCCAGGGGGTACGAACACTGAAGCTTTCTTT. This encodes CASSQDRPGGTNTEAFF.